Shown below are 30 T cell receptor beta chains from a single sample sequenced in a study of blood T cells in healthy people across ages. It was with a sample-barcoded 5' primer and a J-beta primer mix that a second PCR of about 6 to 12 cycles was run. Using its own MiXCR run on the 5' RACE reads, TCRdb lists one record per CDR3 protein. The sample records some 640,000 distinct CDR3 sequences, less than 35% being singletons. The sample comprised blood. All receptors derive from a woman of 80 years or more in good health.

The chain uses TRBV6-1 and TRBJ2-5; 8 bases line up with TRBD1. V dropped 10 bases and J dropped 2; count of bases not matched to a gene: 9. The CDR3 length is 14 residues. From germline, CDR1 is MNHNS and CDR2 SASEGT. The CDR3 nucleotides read TGTGCCACCGCTGGACAGGGTGGGCAAGAGACCCAGTACTTC. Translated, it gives CATAGQGGQETQYF.

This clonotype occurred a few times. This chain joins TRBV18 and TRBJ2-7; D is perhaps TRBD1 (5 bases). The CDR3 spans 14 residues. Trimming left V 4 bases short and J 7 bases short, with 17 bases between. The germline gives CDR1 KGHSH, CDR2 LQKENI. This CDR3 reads CASSRGLPYNEQYF. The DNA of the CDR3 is TGTGCCAGCTCACGGGGCCTGCCCTACAATGAGCAGTACTTC. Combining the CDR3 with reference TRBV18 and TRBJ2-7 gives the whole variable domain NAGVMQNPRHLVRRRGQEARLRCSPMKGHSHVYWYRQLPEEGLKFMVYLQKENIIDESGMPKERFSAEFPKEGPSILRIQQVVRGDSAAYFCASSRGLPYNEQYFGPGTRLTVT.

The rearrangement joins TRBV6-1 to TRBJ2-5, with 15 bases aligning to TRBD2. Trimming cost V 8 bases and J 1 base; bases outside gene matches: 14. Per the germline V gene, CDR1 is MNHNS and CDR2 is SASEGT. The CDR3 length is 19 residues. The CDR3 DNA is TGTGCCAGCGCTCCCGCCCGGACTAGCGGGGGGGTAAGCCAAGAGACCCAGTACTTC. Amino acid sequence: CASAPARTSGGVSQETQYF.

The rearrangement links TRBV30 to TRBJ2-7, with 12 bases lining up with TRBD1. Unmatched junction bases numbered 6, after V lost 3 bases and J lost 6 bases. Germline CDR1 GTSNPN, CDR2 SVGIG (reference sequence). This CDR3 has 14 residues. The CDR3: CAWSLGQGASEQYF. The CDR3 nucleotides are TGTGCCTGGAGCCTGGGACAGGGGGCATCCGAGCAGTACTTC.

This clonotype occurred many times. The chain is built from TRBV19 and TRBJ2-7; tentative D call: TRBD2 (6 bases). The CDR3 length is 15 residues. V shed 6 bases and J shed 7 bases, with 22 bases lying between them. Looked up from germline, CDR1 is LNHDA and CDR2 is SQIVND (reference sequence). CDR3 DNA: TGTGCCAGTAGATATGGAGGGGCCGGTATGGAAGAGCAGTACTTC. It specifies CASRYGGAGMEEQYF.

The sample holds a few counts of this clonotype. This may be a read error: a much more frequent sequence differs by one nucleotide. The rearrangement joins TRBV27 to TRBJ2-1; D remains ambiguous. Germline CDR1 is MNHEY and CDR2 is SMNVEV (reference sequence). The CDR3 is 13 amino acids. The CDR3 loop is CACSSGFYNEQFF. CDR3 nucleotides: TGTGCCTGCAGTTCAGGTTTCTACAATGAGCAGTTCTTC.

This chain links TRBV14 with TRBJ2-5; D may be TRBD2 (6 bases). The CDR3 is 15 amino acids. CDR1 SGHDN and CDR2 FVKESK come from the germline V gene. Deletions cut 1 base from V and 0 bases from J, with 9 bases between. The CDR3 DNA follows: TGTGCCAGCAGCCAAGGGGGGGTGTACCAAGAGACCCAGTACTTC. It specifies CASSQGGVYQETQYF.

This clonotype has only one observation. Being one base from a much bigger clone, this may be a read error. In DNA, the CDR3 is TGTGCCAGCAGTAATCATGGGACCTGCGAGCAGTACTTC. Translating it yields CASSNHGTCEQYF. This chain links TRBV27 with TRBJ2-7; D assignment may be TRBD1 or TRBD2 (5 bases each). Trimming shortened V by 5 bases and J by 6 bases, and 14 bases separated the two germline ends. This CDR3 comprises 13 residues. In germline, CDR1 is MNHEY, CDR2 SMNVEV (reference sequence).

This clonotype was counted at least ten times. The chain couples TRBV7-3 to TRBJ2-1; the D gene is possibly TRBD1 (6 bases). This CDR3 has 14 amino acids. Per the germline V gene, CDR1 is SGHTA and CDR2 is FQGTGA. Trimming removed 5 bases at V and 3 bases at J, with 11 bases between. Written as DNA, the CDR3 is TGTGCCAGCAGCAGGGGGATAGTCTACAATGAGCAGTTCTTC. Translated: CASSRGIVYNEQFF.

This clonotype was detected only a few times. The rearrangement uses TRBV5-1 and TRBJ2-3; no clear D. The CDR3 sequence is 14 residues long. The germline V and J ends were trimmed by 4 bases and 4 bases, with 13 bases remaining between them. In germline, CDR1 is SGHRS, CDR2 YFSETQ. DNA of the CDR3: TGCGCCAGCAGCCCGATAGATGGGGCAGATACGCAGTATTTT. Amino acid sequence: CASSPIDGADTQYF.

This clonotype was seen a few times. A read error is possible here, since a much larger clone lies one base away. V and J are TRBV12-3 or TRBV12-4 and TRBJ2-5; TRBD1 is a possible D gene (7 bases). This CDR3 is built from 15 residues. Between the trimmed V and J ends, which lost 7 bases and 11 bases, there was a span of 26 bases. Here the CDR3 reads CASTGQARFSGEQYF. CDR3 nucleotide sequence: TGTGCCAGCACAGGACAGGCCAGATTTAGCGGTGAGCAGTACTTC.

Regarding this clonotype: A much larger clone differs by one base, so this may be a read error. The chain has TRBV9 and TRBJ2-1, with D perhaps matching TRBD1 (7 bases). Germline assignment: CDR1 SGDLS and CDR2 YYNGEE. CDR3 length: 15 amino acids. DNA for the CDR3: TGTACCAGCAGCGTAGAGGGGGCCCCGGGGGACGAGCAGTTCTTC. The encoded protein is CTSSVEGAPGDEQFF. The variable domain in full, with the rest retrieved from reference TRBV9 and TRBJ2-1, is DSGVTQTPKHLITATGQRVTLRCSPRSGDLSVYWYQQSLDQGLQFLIQYYNGEERAKGNILERFSAQQFPDLHSELNLSSLELGDSALYFCTSSVEGAPGDEQFFGPGTRLTVL.

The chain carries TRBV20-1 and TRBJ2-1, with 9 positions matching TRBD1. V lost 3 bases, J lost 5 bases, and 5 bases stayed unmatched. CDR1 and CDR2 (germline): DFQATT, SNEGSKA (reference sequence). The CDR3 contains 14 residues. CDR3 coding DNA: TGCAGTGCTAGCGGGACAGGGTACGACAATGAGCAGTTCTTC. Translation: CSASGTGYDNEQFF.

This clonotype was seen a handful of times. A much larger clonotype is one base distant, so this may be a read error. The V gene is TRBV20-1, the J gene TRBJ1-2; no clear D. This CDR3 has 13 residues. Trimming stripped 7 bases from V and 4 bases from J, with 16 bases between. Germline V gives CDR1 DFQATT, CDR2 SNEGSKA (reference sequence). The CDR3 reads CSVSGTDSYGYTF. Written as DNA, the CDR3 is TGCAGTGTCAGCGGAACAGACTCCTATGGCTACACCTTC.

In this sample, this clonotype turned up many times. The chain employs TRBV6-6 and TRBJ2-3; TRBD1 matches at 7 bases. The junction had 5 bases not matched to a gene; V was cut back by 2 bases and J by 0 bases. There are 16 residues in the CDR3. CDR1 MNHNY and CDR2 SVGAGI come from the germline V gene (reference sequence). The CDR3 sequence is CASSYRTGASTDTQYF. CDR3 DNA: TGTGCCAGCAGTTACCGGACAGGCGCTAGCACAGATACGCAGTATTTT.

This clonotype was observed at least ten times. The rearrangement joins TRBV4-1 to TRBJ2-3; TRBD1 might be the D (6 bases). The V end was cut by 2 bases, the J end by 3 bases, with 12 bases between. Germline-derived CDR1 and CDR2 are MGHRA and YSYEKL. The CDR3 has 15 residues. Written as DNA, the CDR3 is TGCGCCAGCAGCCAACCCAGGGGCCTAACAGATACGCAGTATTTT. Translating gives CASSQPRGLTDTQYF.

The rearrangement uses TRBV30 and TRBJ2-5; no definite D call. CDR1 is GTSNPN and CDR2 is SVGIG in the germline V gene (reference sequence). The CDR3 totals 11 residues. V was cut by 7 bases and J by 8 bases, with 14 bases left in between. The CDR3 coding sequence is TGTGCCTTCCGGGCCCAGCAAACCCAGTACTTC. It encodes CAFRAQQTQYF. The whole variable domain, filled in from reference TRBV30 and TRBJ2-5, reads SQTIHQWPATLVQPVGSPLSLECTVEGTSNPNLYWYRQAAGRGLQLLFYSVGIGQISSEVPQNLSASRPQDRQFILSSKKLLLSDSGFYLCAFRAQQTQYFGPGTRLLVL.

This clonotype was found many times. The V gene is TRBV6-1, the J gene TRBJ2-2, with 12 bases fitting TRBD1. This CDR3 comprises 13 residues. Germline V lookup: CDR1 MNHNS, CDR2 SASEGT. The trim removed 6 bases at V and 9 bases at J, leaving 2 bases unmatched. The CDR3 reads CASRGQGARELFF. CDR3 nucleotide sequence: TGTGCCAGCAGGGGACAGGGGGCTCGGGAGCTGTTTTTT.

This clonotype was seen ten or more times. The CDR3 sequence: CSVARQDYSYNEQFF. CDR3 coding DNA: TGCAGCGTCGCCCGACAGGACTACTCCTACAATGAGCAGTTCTTC. The chain carries TRBV29-1 and TRBJ2-1, with D tentatively TRBD1 or TRBD2 (6 bases each). Germline values: CDR1 SQVTM, CDR2 ANQGSEA. CDR3 length equals 15 residues. The V end lost 6 bases, the J end lost 0 bases, and 15 bases lay between the germline ends.

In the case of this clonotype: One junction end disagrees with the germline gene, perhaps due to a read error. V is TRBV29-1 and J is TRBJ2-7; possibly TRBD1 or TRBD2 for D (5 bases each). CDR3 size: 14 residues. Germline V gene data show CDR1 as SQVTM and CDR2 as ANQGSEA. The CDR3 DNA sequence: TGCAGCGTTGCGGGGACCCGAGGTAACAATGAGCGGTACTTC. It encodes CSVAGTRGNNERYF.

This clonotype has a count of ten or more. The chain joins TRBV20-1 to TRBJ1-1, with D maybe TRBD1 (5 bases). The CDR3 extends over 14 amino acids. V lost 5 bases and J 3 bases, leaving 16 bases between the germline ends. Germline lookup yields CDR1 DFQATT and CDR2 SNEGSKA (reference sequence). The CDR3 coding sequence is TGCAGTGCTCACGGGGAGGGGAGGGACACTGAAGCTTTCTTT. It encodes CSAHGEGRDTEAFF.

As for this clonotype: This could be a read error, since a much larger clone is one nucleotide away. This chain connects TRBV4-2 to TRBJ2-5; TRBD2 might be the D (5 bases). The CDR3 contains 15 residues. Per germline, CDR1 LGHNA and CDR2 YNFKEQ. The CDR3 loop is CASNQTLNPGETQYF. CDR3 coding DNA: TGTGCCAGCAACCAAACCTTAAATCCGGGGGAGACCCAGTACTTC.

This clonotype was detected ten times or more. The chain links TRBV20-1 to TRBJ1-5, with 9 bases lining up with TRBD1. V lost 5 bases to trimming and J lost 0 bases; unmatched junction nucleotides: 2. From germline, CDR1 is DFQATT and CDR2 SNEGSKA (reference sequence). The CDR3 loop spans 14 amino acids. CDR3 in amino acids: CSALDRGSNQPQHF. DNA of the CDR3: TGCAGTGCTTTGGACAGGGGTAGCAATCAGCCCCAGCATTTT.

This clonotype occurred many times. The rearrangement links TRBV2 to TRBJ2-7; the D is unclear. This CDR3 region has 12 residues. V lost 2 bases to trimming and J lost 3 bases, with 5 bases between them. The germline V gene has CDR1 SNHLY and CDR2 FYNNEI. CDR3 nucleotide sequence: TGTGCCAGCAGTGAAAGGGTCTACGAGCAGTACTTC. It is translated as CASSERVYEQYF.

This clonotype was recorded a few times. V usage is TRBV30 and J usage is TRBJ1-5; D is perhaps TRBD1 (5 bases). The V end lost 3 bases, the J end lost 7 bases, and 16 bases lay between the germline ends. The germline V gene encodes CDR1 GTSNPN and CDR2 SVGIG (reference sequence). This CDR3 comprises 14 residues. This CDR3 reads CAWSYGTERQPQHF. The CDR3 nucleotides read TGTGCCTGGAGCTACGGGACGGAACGACAGCCCCAGCATTTT.

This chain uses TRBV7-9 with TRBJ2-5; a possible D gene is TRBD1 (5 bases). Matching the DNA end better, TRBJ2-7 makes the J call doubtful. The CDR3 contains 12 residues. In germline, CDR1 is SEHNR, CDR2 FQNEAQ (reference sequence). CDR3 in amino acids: CASSGWGGEQYF. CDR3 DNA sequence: TGTGCCAGCAGCGGATGGGGCGGCGAGCAGTACTTC.

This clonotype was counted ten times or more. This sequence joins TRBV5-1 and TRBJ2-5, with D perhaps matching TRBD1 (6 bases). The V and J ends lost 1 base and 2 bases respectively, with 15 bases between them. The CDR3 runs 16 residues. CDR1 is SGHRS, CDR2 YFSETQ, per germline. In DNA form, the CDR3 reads TGCGCCAGCAGCTTGTCCACAGGGAGAAGGCAAGAGACCCAGTACTTC. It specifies CASSLSTGRRQETQYF.

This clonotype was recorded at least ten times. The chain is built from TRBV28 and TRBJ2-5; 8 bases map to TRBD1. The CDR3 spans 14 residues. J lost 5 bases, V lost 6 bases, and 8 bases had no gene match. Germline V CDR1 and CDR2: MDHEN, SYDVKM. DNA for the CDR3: TGTGCCAGCAGCCGGACAGGGACGCGGGAGACCCAGTACTTC. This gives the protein CASSRTGTRETQYF.

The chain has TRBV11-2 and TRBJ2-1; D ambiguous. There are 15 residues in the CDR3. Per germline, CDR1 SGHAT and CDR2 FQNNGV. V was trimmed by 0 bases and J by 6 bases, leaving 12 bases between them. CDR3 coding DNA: TGTGCCAGCAGCTTAGATCCTCGTACCCGCAATGAGCAGTTCTTC. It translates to CASSLDPRTRNEQFF.

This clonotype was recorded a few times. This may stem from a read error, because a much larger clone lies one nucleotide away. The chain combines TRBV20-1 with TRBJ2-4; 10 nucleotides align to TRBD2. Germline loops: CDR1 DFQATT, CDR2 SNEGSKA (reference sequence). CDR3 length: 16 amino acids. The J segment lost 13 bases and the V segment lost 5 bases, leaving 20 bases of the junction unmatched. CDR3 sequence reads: CSASREGLAAYNEQYF. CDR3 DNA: TGCAGTGCTTCTAGAGAAGGACTAGCGGCTTACAATGAGCAGTACTTC.